These T cell receptor beta chains were read from a single sample in a study of vaccination effects on CD4 cells after COVID-19. Assay used: immunoSEQ multiplex PCR; TCRdb lists only in-frame clones, some missing. The sample has 67,000 or so clones; roughly four fifths are singletons. These receptors' antigens are unknown. The sample was CD4+ T cells from PBMCs cultured with HCoV-229E spike peptides, taken after COVID-19 vaccination. These receptors were obtained from a human donor who received a COVID-19 vaccine. The CDR3 runs from the conserved cysteine through the conserved F or W. A D gene is named only where the DNA matches it firmly. Size values are once, few and many counts, or a class for expanded clones, and some rows have none.

CDR3 DNA | CDR3 protein | D gene | J gene | clone size | V gene
TGTGCCAGTAGTATTACCGGGGGAGCTAACAATGAGCAGTTCTTC | CASSITGGANNEQFF | NA | TRBJ2-1 | once | TRBV19
TGTGCCAGCTCACCCTACGACAGGCAGAACACCGGGGAGCTGTTTTTT | CASSPYDRQNTGELFF | NA | TRBJ2-2 | NA | TRBV18
TGTGCCAGCAGACATCCGACAGATACGCAGTATTTT | CASRHPTDTQYF | NA | TRBJ2-3 | NA | TRBV12-3/TRBV12-4
TGTGCCAGCAGTTATCAGGGACAGTTCGTCGGTCAGCCCCAGCATTTT | CASSYQGQFVGQPQHF | TRBD1 | TRBJ1-5 | NA | TRBV6-6
TGTGCCAGCAGCTACTACAGGGGGGATACGCAGTATTTT | CASSYYRGDTQYF | TRBD1 | TRBJ2-3 | NA | TRBV11-2
TGTGCCAGCAGGTGGGGAGGGCTCGCTGCGGATGAGCAGTTCTTC | CASRWGGLAADEQFF | TRBD2 | TRBJ2-1 | NA | TRBV6-5
TGTGCCTGGAGTCGGACCACAGGGGGTAATTCACCCCTCCACTTT | CAWSRTTGGNSPLHF | TRBD1 | TRBJ1-6 | few | TRBV30
TGTGCCAGCAGCTTAGGAGCTAGCGGGGTTTGGGGAGATACGCAGTATTTT | CASSLGASGVWGDTQYF | TRBD2 | TRBJ2-3 | once | TRBV11-2
TGTGCCAGCAGCAATGGACAGGGCCCTAACTATGGCTACACCTTC | CASSNGQGPNYGYTF | TRBD1 | TRBJ1-2 | NA | TRBV5-5
TGTGCCAGCAGCTATCACCGCGGGGGAGTATCGCGTGGCTACACCTTC | CASSYHRGGVSRGYTF | NA | TRBJ1-2 | NA | TRBV7-9
TGTGCCAGCAGGGCGACGGAAAGGTCTGAAGCTTTCTTT | CASRATERSEAFF | NA | TRBJ1-1 | few | TRBV2
TGTGCCAGCAGTGTCCGGGGAGGGTCGACTAATGAAAAACTGTTTTTT | CASSVRGGSTNEKLFF | NA | TRBJ1-4 | NA | TRBV2
TGTGCCAGCAGCGCCGACAGAGGCGGGGAGCTGTTTTTT | CASSADRGGELFF | NA | TRBJ2-2 | few | TRBV5-4
TGTGCCAGCAGTTACGCGGGGAGGAGACAGAACACTGAAGCTTTCTTT | CASSYAGRRQNTEAFF | NA | TRBJ1-1 | NA | TRBV6-5
TGCGCCAGCAGTGAATCGGGGGCTGAAGCTTTCTTT | CASSESGAEAFF | NA | TRBJ1-1 | NA | TRBV10-1
TGTGCCAGCTCACCTCGGACAGAACCTAACTATGGCTACACCTTC | CASSPRTEPNYGYTF | NA | TRBJ1-2 | few | TRBV18
TGTGCCAGCTCCCTACACGCGGCGGGGGTAGATAATTCACCCCTCCACTTT | CASSLHAAGVDNSPLHF | NA | TRBJ1-6 | NA | TRBV18
TGTGCCAGCATCCCGGATTCTCACACTGAAGCTTTCTTT | CASIPDSHTEAFF | NA | TRBJ1-1 | NA | TRBV7-9
TGTGCCAGCAGCCCCTGGACAGGGGAAAACACTGAAGCTTTCTTT | CASSPWTGENTEAFF | TRBD1 | TRBJ1-1 | few | TRBV4-2
TGTGCCAGCAGCCGGACCACAGGGGGTGTCAGGCAGTTCTTC | CASSRTTGGVRQFF | TRBD1 | TRBJ2-1 | NA | TRBV11-2
TGTGCCAGCAGCCAGTTACTAGCAGTCACAGATACGCAGTATTTT | CASSQLLAVTDTQYF | NA | TRBJ2-3 | NA | TRBV4-2
TGTGCCAGCAGGCCGCTCGGGGCAGTGCGTGGCTATGGCTACACCTTC | CASRPLGAVRGYGYTF | NA | TRBJ1-2 | NA | TRBV7-2
TGTGCCAGCAGCGCCTACGGCCTAGGGGGCACTGAAGCTTTCTTT | CASSAYGLGGTEAFF | NA | TRBJ1-1 | NA | TRBV9
TGTGCCAGTAGCACCGCGGGGGGCATTGCTTATGAGCAGTTCTTC | CASSTAGGIAYEQFF | TRBD2 | TRBJ2-1 | NA | TRBV19
TGCGCCAGCAGCCAAGGGACTAGCGGGCTAGAGACCCAGTACTTC | CASSQGTSGLETQYF | TRBD2 | TRBJ2-5 | NA | TRBV4-1
TGTGCCAGTAGTAAACAGGCCCAGCTCTATGGCTACACCTTC | CASSKQAQLYGYTF | NA | TRBJ1-2 | NA | TRBV19
TGCGCCAGCAGCTTCACCGCCCAGGAGACCCAGTACTTC | CASSFTAQETQYF | NA | TRBJ2-5 | few | TRBV5-1
TGTGCCAGCAGCGTAGTGAGCTCGAGCTCCTACAATGAGCAGTTCTTC | CASSVVSSSSYNEQFF | NA | TRBJ2-1 | NA | TRBV9
TGTGCCAGCAGTGACCGACAGGGTTACGCCGGGGAGCTGTTTTTT | CASSDRQGYAGELFF | TRBD1 | TRBJ2-2 | NA | TRBV2
TGTGCCAGCAGAGACCGCCCCCGGGGGACTGAAGCTTTCTTT | CASRDRPRGTEAFF | NA | TRBJ1-1 | NA | TRBV21-1
TGTGCCAGCAGAAACCCAGGGAACACTGAAGCTTTCTTT | CASRNPGNTEAFF | NA | TRBJ1-1 | few | TRBV6-4
TGCGCCAGCAGCTGGGGTGGAGGGGACACCGGGGAGCTGTTTTTT | CASSWGGGDTGELFF | NA | TRBJ2-2 | NA | TRBV5-1
TGTGCCACCAGGAGCGGGCCGCCCCAAAAAGAGACCCAGTACTTC | CATRSGPPQKETQYF | NA | TRBJ2-5 | NA | TRBV6-5
TGTGCCAGCAGCTTTGGGCAGGGCGCCCAAGAGACCCAGTACTTC | CASSFGQGAQETQYF | NA | TRBJ2-5 | NA | TRBV7-8
TGTGCCAGCAGCGTATTTGGGAGCAGTGAGCAGTTCTTC | CASSVFGSSEQFF | NA | TRBJ2-1 | NA | TRBV9
TGTGCCAGCAGCCTCTCGTCGGGGGGGGCCAACGTCCTGACTTTC | CASSLSSGGANVLTF | NA | TRBJ2-6 | NA | TRBV3-1/TRBV3-2
TGTGCCAGCAGCTTAATTGGTAATACGAACACTGAAGCTTTCTTT | CASSLIGNTNTEAFF | NA | TRBJ1-1 | NA | TRBV5-6
TGTGCCAGCAATTTCGGGGGGGGTACGCAGTATTTT | CASNFGGGTQYF | TRBD2 | TRBJ2-3 | NA | TRBV2
TGTGCCAGCAGTGAATTCCCCGCATTGACAGGACCCTATGGCTACACCTTC | CASSEFPALTGPYGYTF | NA | TRBJ1-2 | NA | TRBV6-1
TGTGCCAGCAGTTTGCTGCAGGTGAACACTGAAGCTTTCTTT | CASSLLQVNTEAFF | NA | TRBJ1-1 | NA | TRBV28
TGTGCCAGCACCCCCGTAAATAAAGATACGCAGTATTTT | CASTPVNKDTQYF | NA | TRBJ2-3 | NA | TRBV12-3/TRBV12-4
TGCGCCAGCAGCTTCCTAGGACAGGGCCTGAACACTGAAGCTTTCTTT | CASSFLGQGLNTEAFF | TRBD1 | TRBJ1-1 | NA | TRBV5-1
TGTGCCAGCTCACCCGACAGGGGAGGAAACACCATATATTTT | CASSPDRGGNTIYF | TRBD1 | TRBJ1-3 | NA | TRBV18
TGTGCCAGCAGCTTGGAGATGGTGCGGGACATTCAGTACTTC | CASSLEMVRDIQYF | NA | TRBJ2-4 | NA | TRBV5-6
TGTGCCAGCAGCTTAGATGTGGGGGGAAGCACAGATACGCAGTATTTT | CASSLDVGGSTDTQYF | NA | TRBJ2-3 | once | TRBV7-2
TGTGCCAGCAGTGACTCGGACGAGGGACGGATCCCCAATCAGCCCCAGCATTTT | CASSDSDEGRIPNQPQHF | NA | TRBJ1-5 | NA | TRBV6-4
TGCGCCAGCAGCCAAGAAGTCAGAACGAACACCGGGGAGCTGTTTTTT | CASSQEVRTNTGELFF | NA | TRBJ2-2 | NA | TRBV4-3
TGTGCCAGCGAATCGAGGGCAGCACTAGCCAAAAACATTCAGTACTTC | CASESRAALAKNIQYF | NA | TRBJ2-4 | NA | TRBV28
TGTGCCAGCGCCCTGGGCTCCTATAATTCACCCCTCCACTTT | CASALGSYNSPLHF | NA | TRBJ1-6 | few | TRBV9
TGTGCCAGCAGACCCGGGGGGAACACCGGGGAGCTGTTTTTT | CASRPGGNTGELFF | NA | TRBJ2-2 | NA | TRBV7-2
TGTGCCAGCAGTTCCCGGGGACAGGGGAAGAATGAAAAACTGTTTTTT | CASSSRGQGKNEKLFF | TRBD1 | TRBJ1-4 | NA | TRBV27
TGCAGCGTTATTGTACCTAGTCAAGAGACCCAGTACTTC | CSVIVPSQETQYF | NA | TRBJ2-5 | NA | TRBV29-1
TGTGCCAGCATTAGGGCGGGGGGGCAAGATACGCAGTATTTT | CASIRAGGQDTQYF | TRBD2 | TRBJ2-3 | NA | TRBV6-6
TGCGCCAGCAGCTTGTTCGGCGGAGCGGAGACCCAGTACTTC | CASSLFGGAETQYF | NA | TRBJ2-5 | few | TRBV5-1
TGTGCCATCAGTGAGTCGCTACAGAACACAGCTGAGCAGTTCTTC | CAISESLQNTAEQFF | NA | TRBJ2-1 | NA | TRBV10-3
TGTGCTAGTGATTCAGTGGGGCTGGGGAAGTACTTC | CASDSVGLGKYF | NA | TRBJ2-5 | NA | TRBV12-5
TGCGCCAGCAGCCGAGGTGGCAGCCAAGAGACCCAGTACTTC | CASSRGGSQETQYF | NA | TRBJ2-5 | NA | TRBV5-1
TGTGCCAGCAGTTTAAGTGGTAGGGAACTGTTTTTT | CASSLSGRELFF | NA | TRBJ1-4 | NA | TRBV28
TGTGCCACAAAACGAGACTTCGGGGCCACCGGGGAGCTGTTTTTT | CATKRDFGATGELFF | NA | TRBJ2-2 | NA | TRBV6-6
TGTGCCATCAGTGAGTTCCGGGATGAGCAGTTCTTC | CAISEFRDEQFF | NA | TRBJ2-1 | NA | TRBV10-3